This TCR beta chain was recovered during a study of OX40 agonist ivuxolimab in advanced cancers. Study details: Patients were treated with ivuxolimab, an agonistic anti-OX40 (CD134) antibody. Dose-escalation patients suffered from hepatocellular carcinoma, melanoma, renal cell or head and neck cancer. Averaging roughly 60 years in age, with a range of about 20 to 90, the cohort was around 83% male.

The repertoire was sequenced with immunoSEQ multiplex PCR; TCRdb's copy has only in-frame clones and lacks some. The table has tens of thousands of clones, about nine tenths seen once. This clone was detected a few times. V lost 4 bases and J lost 5, with 0 bases in between. The CDR3 totals 11 residues. Germline CDR1 MDHEN, CDR2 SYDVKM. The sample here was CD4+ or CD8+ T cells sorted from blood, taken in a trial of the OX40 agonist ivuxolimab. The chain links TRBV28 to TRBJ1-6; D is unresolved. This TCR was recovered from an adult with an advanced solid tumor such as melanoma, head and neck, liver or kidney cancer. CDR3 DNA sequence: TGTGCCAGCAGTTATAATTCACCCCTCCACTTT. Its translation: CASSYNSPLHF.